The present entry profiles one T cell receptor beta chain with its context. Its antigen is still unknown. The data belong to a study of cytomegalovirus exposure and HLA in healthy donors. Study-wide results and caveats: Cytomegalovirus-associated status was assigned to approximately 160 TCR beta chains. A later analysis linked a missense DCLRE1C variant to TCR beta V- and J-gene trimming.

CDR1 SGHVS and CDR2 FQNEAQ come from the germline V gene. This CDR3 has 16 residues. V was clipped by 0 bases and J by 8 bases; unmatched bases: 9. Primers: 60 Vbeta forward and 13 Jbeta reverse. The assay was immunoSEQ multiplex PCR, and TCRdb's table has in-frame clones only and misses some. The table lists approximately 130,000 clones, 65% to 85% of them singletons. Sequenced material: PBMCs. V is TRBV7-8 and J is TRBJ2-2; 7 bases are shared with TRBD2. The TCR was taken from a man in his fifties or sixties in good health and CMV-seronegative. CDR3 in amino acids: CASSLAREGRAGELFF. The CDR3 coding sequence is TGTGCCAGCAGCTTAGCCAGGGAGGGCCGTGCTGGGGAGCTGTTTTTT.